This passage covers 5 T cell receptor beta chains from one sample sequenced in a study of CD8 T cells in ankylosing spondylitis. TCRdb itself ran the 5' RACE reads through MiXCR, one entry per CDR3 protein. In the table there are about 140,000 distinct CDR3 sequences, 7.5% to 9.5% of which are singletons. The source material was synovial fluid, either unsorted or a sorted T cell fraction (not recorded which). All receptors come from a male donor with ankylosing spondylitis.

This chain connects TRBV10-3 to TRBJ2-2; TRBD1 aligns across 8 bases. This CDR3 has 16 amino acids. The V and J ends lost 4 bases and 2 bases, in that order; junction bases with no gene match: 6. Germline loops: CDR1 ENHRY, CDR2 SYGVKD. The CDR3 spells CAISVSGTGNTGELFF. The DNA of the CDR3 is TGTGCCATCAGTGTCTCAGGGACAGGAAACACCGGGGAGCTGTTTTTT.

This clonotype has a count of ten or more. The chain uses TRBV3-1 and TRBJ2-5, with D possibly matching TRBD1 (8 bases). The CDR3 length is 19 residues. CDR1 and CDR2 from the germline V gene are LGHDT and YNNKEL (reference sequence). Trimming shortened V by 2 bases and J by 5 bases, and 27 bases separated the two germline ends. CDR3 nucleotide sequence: TGTGCCAGCAGCCAACCAAAACAGGGGGGGATACCTTCGCGGGAGACCCAGTACTTC. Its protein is CASSQPKQGGIPSRETQYF.

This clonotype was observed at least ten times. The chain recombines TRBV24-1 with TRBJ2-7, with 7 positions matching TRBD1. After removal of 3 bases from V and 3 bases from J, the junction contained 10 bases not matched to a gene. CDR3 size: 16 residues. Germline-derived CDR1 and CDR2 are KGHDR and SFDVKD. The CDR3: CATSDISSGQHYEQYF. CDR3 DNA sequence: TGTGCCACCAGTGATATATCATCGGGACAGCACTACGAGCAGTACTTC.

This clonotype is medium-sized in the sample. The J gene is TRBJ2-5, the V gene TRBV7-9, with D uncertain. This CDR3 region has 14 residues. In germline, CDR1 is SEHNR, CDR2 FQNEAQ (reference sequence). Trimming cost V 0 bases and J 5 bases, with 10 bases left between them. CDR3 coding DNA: TGTGCCAGCAGCTTAGCGGCCGAGGCGGAGACCCAGTACTTC. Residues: CASSLAAEAETQYF.

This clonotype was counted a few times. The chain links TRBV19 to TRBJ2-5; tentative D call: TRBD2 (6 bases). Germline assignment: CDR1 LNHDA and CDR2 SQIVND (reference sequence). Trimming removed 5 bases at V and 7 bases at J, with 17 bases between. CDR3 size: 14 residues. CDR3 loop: CASSHLREPRTQYF. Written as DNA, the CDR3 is TGTGCCAGTAGTCACCTCCGGGAGCCACGGACCCAGTACTTC. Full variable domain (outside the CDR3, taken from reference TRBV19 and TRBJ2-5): DGGITQSPKYLFRKEGQNVTLSCEQNLNHDAMYWYRQDPGQGLRLIYYSQIVNDFQKGDIAEGYSVSREKKESFPLTVTSAQKNPTAFYLCASSHLREPRTQYFGPGTRLLVL.